This entry features one T cell receptor (beta chain) sequence. Its antigen remains unknown. RNA transcripts served as the template for amplifying TCR beta CDR3 regions. The study used the HTBI primer set for a first-round RT-PCR of the TCR CDR3. Via MiXCR, TCRdb re-called the multiplex PCR reads, giving one row per CDR3 protein. The table lists fewer than 750,000 distinct CDR3 sequences, roughly 15% of them singletons. CDR1 is SGHDN and CDR2 is FVKESK in the germline V gene. V was cut by 1 base and J by 3 bases, with 6 bases left in between. The length of the CDR3 is 13 residues. Fresh peripheral blood, around 9.5 ml, yielded the PBMCs. The data derive from a study of T cells in Graves' hyperthyroidism and ophthalmopathy. Looking at the study overall: Blood from the periphery was taken at initial diagnosis, before any treatment. Study results and caveats: Peripheral blood also featured most of the thyroid clonotypes expanded above 0.001.

This sequence joins TRBV14 and TRBJ1-1; D gene uncertain. This TCR derives from a woman aged 45-59 years with Graves' ophthalmopathy. The sample was blood. The CDR3 is CASSQVWDTEAFF. In nucleotides, the CDR3 is TGTGCCAGCAGCCAAGTCTGGGACACTGAAGCTTTCTTT.